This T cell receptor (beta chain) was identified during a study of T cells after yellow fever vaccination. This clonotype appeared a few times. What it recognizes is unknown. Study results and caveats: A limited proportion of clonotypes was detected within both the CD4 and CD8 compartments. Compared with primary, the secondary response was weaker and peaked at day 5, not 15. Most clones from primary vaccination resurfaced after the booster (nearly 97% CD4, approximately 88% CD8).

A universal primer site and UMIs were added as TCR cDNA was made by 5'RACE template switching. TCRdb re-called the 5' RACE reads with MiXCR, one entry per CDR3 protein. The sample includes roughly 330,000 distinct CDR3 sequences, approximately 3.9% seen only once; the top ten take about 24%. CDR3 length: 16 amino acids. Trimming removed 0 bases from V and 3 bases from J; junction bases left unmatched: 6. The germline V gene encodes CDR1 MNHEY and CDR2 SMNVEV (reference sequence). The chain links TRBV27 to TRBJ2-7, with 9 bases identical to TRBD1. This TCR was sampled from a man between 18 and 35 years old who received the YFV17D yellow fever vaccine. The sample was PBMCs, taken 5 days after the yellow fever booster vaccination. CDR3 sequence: CASSLSGTGSNYEQYF. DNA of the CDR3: TGTGCCAGCAGTTTATCCGGGACAGGGTCGAACTACGAGCAGTACTTC.